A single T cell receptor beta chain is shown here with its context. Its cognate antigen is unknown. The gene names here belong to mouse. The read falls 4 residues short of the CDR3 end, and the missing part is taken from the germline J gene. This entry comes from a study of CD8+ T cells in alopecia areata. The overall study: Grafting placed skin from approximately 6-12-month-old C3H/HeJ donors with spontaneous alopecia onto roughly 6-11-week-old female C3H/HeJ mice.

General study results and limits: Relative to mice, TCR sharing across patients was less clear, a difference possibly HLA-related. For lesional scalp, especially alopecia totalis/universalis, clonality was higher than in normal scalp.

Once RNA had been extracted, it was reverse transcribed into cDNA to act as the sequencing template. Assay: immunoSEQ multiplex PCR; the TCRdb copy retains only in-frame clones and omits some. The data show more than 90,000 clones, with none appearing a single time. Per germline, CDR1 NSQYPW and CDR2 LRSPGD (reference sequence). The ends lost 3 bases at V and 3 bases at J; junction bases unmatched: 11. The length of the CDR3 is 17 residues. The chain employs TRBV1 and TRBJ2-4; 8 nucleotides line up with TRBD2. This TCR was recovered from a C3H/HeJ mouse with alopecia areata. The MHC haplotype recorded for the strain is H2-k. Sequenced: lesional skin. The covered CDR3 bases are TGCACCTGCAGTGCTTGGGGGGGGACTAGTAGGCAAAAC. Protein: CTCSAWGGTSRQN. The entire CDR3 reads CTCSAWGGTSRQNTLYF.